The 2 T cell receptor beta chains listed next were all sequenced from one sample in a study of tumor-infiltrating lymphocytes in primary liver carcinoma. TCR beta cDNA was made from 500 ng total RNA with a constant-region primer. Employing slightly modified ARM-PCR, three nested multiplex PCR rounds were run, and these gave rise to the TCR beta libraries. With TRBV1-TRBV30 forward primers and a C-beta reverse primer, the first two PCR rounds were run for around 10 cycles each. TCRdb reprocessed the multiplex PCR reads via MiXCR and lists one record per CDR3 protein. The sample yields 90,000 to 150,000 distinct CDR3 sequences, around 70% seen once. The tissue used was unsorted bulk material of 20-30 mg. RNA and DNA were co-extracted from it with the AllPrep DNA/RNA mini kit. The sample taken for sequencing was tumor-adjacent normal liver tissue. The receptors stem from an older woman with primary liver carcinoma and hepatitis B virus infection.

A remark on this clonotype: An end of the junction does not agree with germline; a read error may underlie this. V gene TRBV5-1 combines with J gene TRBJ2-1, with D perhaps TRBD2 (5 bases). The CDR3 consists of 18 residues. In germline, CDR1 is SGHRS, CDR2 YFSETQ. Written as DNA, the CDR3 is TGCGCCAGCAGCTTGATGGCGGGTCTCACGGTCTCCTTCAATGAGCAGTTCTTC. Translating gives CASSLMAGLTVSFNEQFF.

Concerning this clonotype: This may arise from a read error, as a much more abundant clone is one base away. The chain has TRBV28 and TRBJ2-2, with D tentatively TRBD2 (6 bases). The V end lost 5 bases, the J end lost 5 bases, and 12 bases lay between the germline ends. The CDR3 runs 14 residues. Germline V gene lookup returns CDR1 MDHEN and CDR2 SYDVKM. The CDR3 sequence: CASSGGIRTGELFF. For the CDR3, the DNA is TGTGCCAGCAGTGGGGGGATAAGAACCGGGGAGCTGTTTTTT.